The rows below give T cell receptor beta chains drawn from one sample of a study of beta chain features in type 1 diabetes. The data were produced by immunoSEQ multiplex PCR, yet TCRdb's version contains in-frame clones alone and is incomplete. This sample yields more than 25,000 clones, of which 45% to 65% are seen a single time; 1.3% to 1.5% belongs to the top ten. Sequencing was carried out using Tregs from blood. These receptors were obtained from a woman aged 18 to 35 with type 1 diabetes. Both conserved end residues are part of each CDR3. A D gene is named only where the DNA matches it firmly. The listing skips clone size in some rows; elsewhere it reads once, few, many or a size class.

J gene,V gene,CDR3 length,clone size,D gene,CDR3 DNA,CDR3 protein
TRBJ2-1,TRBV29-1,15,.,TRBD1,TGCAGCGCCACTTCCGGGACAGAAAGCTACAATGAGCAGTTCTTC,CSATSGTESYNEQFF
TRBJ2-1,TRBV11-2,16,few,.,TGTGCCAGCAGCTTAAAAGCTCATAACTCCTACAATGAGCAGTTCTTC,CASSLKAHNSYNEQFF
TRBJ2-5,TRBV7-2,14,.,.,TGTGCCAGCAGCTTAGTCGGACAGCCTGAGACCCAGTACTTC,CASSLVGQPETQYF
TRBJ1-1,TRBV29-1,16,.,.,TGCAGCGTTGATAGTCCAGGGGTATTACAGAACACTGAAGCTTTCTTT,CSVDSPGVLQNTEAFF
TRBJ2-1,TRBV7-9,14,.,.,TGTGCCAGCAGCTTTGCAGGGGCAGGCAATGAGCAGTTCTTC,CASSFAGAGNEQFF
TRBJ2-1,TRBV6-5,14,.,.,TGTGCCAGCAACTCGGACTACCGAACCCATGAGCAGTTCTTC,CASNSDYRTHEQFF
TRBJ1-2,TRBV18,16,few,.,TGTGCCAGCTCACCACCGACTTTTACTGCGCACGGGGGCTACACCTTC,CASSPPTFTAHGGYTF
TRBJ2-5,TRBV29-1,15,.,TRBD2,TGCAGCGTTCCGTCGTGGGAGGGCCCTCAAGAGACCCAGTACTTC,CSVPSWEGPQETQYF
TRBJ2-5,TRBV27,15,.,.,TGTGCCAGCAGTTTGAACTGGGCACCTCAAGAGACCCAGTACTTC,CASSLNWAPQETQYF
TRBJ2-2,TRBV27,14,.,.,TGTGCCAGCAGTTTGTTGGGGCGCAGCGGGGAGCTGTTTTTT,CASSLLGRSGELFF
TRBJ1-2,TRBV7-9,16,few,.,TGTGCCAGCAGACCAGTGAGCGCAACGAGTGTAAATGGCTACACCTTC,CASRPVSATSVNGYTF
TRBJ2-1,TRBV11-2,14,.,TRBD1,TGTGCCACCGTCCGGGACAGGGGGGACAATGAGCAGTTCTTC,CATVRDRGDNEQFF
TRBJ1-5,TRBV28,16,.,.,TGTGCCAGCAGTTTTGGGGGGTCCGGGCCTAATCAGCCCCAGCATTTT,CASSFGGSGPNQPQHF
TRBJ2-6,TRBV4-3,16,.,.,TGCGCCAGCAGCCAAGTAGCAGGGGCCGGGGCCAACGTCCTGACTTTC,CASSQVAGAGANVLTF
TRBJ1-1,TRBV9,14,.,TRBD1,TGTGCCAGCAGCGTACTCGGACAGGGCACTGAAGCTTTCTTT,CASSVLGQGTEAFF